The entry below describes one T cell receptor beta chain. Its antigen remains unknown. This record comes from a study of CD8 T cells in ankylosing spondylitis. Quantitative barcoded 5'-RACE was used to prepare TCR beta libraries. MiXCR was run by TCRdb on the 5' RACE reads, yielding one entry per CDR3 protein. Here the sample spans roughly 300,000 distinct CDR3 sequences, less than 9.5% being singletons. The study's findings and limits: Apparently characteristic of ankylosing spondylitis blood was a TCR beta motif (about 8 highly homologous variants).

The sequence was obtained from a male donor with ankylosing spondylitis. The sample taken for sequencing was blood, either unsorted or a sorted T cell fraction (not recorded which).

The CDR3 sequence is CSGGLLDEQYF. CDR3 bases: TGCAGCGGAGGTTTGTTGGACGAGCAGTACTTC. The chain uses TRBV29-1 and TRBJ2-7, with D uncertain. Germline V gene data show CDR1 as SQVTM and CDR2 as ANQGSEA. Trimming left V 7 bases short and J 5 bases short, with 12 bases between. CDR3 length: 11 residues.